The source of this T cell receptor beta chain is a study of monozygotic twins with inflammatory bowel disease. Broader study findings: Heterogeneous immunosuppressive treatment regimens may have introduced variability into patient repertoires. Differing T cell subtypes remained indistinguishable.

The germline V gene encodes CDR1 SGHDN and CDR2 FVKESK. The CDR3 consists of 12 residues. As to this clonotype: Its antigen is unknown.

Eight separate reactions per sample served to make cDNA. TCRdb reprocessed the 5' RACE reads and keeps a single row for each CDR3 protein, giving no DNA. This table holds some 210,000 distinct CDR3 sequences. Specimen: blood. The chain combines TRBV14 with TRBJ2-2. The clonotype was recovered from a human donor with ulcerative colitis or Crohn's disease, or a healthy co-twin of an affected twin (not recorded which). The CDR3 loop reads CASSQEAGELFF.